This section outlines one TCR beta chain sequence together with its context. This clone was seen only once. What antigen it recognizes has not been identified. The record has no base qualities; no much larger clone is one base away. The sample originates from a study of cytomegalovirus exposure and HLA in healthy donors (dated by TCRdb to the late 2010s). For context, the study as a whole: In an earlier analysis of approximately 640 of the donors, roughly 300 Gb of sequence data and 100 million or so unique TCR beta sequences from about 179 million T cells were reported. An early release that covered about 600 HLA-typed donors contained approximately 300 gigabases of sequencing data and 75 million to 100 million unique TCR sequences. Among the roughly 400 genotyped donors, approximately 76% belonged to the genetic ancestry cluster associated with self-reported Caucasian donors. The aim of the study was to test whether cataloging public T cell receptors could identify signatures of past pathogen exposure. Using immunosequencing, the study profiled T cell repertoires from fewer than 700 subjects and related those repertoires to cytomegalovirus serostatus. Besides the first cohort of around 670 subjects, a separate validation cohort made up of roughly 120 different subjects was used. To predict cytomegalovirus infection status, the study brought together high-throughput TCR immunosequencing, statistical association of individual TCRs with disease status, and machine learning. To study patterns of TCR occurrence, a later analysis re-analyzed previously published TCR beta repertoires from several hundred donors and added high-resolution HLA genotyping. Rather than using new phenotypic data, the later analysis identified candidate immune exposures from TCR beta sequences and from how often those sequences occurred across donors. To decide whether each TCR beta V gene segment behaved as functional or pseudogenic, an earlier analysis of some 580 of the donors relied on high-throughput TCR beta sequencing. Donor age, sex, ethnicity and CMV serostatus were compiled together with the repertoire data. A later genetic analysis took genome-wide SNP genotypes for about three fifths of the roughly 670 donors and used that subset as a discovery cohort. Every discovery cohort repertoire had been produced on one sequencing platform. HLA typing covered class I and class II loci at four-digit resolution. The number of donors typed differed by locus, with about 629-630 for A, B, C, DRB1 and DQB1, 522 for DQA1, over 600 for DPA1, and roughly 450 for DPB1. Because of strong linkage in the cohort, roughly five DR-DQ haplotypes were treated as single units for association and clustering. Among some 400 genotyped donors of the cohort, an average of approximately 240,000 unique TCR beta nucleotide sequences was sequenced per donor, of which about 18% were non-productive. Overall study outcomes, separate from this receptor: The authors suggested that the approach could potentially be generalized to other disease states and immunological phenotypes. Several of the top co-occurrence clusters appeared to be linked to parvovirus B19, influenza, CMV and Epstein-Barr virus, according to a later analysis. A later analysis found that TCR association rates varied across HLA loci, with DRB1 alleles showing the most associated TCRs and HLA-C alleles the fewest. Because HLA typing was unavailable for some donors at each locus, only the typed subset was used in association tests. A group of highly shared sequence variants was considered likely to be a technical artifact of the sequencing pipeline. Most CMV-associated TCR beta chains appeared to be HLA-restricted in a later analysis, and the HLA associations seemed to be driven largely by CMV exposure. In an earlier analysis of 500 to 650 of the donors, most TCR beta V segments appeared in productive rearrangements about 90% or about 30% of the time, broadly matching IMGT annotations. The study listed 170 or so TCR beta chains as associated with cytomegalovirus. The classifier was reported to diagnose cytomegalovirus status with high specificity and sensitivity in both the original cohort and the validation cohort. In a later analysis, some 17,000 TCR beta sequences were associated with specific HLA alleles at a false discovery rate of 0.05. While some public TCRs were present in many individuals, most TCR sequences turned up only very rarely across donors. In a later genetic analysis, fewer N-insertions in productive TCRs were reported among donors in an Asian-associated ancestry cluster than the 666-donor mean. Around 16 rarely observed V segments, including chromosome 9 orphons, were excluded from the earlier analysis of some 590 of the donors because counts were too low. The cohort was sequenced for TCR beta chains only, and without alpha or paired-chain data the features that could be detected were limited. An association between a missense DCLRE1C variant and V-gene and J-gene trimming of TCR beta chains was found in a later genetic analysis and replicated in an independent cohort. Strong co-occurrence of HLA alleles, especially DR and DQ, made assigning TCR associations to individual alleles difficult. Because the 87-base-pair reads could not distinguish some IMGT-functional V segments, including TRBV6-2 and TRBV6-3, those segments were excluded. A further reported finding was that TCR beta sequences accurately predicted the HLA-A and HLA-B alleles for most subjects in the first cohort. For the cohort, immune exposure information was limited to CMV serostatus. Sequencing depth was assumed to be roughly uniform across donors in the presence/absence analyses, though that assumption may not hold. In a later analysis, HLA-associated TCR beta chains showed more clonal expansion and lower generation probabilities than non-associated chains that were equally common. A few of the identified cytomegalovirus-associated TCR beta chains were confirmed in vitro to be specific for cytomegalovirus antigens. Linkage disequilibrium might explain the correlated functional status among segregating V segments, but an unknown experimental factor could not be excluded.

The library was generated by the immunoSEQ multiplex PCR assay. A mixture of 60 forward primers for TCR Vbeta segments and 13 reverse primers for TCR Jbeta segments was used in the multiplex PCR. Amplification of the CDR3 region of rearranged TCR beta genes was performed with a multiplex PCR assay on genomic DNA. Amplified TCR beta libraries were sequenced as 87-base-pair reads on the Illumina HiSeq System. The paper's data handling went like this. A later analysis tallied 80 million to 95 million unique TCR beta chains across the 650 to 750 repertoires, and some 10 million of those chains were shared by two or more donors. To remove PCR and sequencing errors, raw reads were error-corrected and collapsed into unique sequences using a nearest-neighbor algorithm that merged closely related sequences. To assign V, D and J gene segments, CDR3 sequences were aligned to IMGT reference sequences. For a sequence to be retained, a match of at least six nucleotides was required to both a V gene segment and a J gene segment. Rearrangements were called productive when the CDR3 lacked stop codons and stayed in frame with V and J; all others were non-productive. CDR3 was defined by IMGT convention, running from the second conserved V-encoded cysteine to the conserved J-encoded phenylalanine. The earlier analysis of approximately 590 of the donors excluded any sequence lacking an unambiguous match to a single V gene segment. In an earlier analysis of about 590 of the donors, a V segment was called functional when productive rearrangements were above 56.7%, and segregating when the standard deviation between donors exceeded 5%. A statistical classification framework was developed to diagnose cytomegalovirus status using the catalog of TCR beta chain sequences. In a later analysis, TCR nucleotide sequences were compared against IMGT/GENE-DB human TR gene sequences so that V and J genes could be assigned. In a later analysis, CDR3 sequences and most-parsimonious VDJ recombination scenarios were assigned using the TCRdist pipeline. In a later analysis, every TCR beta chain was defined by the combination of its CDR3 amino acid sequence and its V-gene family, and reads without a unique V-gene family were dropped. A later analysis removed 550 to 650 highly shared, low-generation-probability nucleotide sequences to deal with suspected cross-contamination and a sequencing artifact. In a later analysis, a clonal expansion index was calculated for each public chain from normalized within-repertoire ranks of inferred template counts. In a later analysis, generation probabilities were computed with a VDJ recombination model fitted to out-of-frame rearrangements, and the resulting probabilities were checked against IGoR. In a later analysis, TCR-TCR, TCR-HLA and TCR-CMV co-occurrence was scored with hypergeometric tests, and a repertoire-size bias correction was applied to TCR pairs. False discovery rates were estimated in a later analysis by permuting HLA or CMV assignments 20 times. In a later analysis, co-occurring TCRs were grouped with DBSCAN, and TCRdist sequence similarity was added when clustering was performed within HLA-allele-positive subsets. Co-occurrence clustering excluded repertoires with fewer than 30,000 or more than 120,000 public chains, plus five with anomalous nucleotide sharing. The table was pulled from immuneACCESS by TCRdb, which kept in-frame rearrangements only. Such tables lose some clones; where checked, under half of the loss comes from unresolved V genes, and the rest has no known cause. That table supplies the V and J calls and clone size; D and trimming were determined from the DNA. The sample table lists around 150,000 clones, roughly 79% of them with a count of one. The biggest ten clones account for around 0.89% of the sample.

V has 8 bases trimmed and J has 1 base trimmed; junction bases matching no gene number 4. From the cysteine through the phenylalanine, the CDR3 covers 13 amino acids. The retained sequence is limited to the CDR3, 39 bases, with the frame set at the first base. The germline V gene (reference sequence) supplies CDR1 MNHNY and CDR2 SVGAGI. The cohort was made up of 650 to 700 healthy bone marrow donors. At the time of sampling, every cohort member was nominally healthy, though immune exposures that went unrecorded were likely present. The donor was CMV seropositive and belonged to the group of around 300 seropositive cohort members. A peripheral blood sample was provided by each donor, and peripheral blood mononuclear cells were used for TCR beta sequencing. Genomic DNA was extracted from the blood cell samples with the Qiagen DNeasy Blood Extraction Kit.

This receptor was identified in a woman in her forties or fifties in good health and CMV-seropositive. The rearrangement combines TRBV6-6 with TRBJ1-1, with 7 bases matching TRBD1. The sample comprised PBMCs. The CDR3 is CASGRTGNTEAFF. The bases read TGTGCCAGCGGACGGACAGGGAACACTGAAGCTTTCTTT.